The 21 T cell receptor beta chains below all came from one sample that was sequenced in a study of T-cell reconstitution after alpha-beta-depleted transplantation in children. TCRbeta library preparation incorporated unique molecular identifiers. TCRdb re-derived calls from the PCR reads in MiXCR, one entry per CDR3 protein. This sample has 450,000 to 550,000 distinct CDR3 sequences, with roughly 11% found just once. The input for sequencing was PBMCs, mostly from graft donor cells, taken 180 days after TCRalphabeta/CD19-depleted stem cell transplant. Receptors originate from a female patient between 2 and 15 years old who had a stem cell transplant for aplastic anemia, so the T cells may come from the graft donor.

CDR3 residues: CATSEPFVGGGSVWEQYV. In DNA, the CDR3 is TGTGCCACCAGTGAGCCCTTTGTAGGGGGCGGCAGTGTGTGGGAGCAGTACGTC. The V gene is TRBV24-1, the J gene TRBJ2-7, with 7 bases matching TRBD1. Per the germline V gene, CDR1 is KGHDR and CDR2 is SFDVKD. Trimming at V came to 4 bases and at J to 7 bases, leaving 21 bases not matched to a gene. CDR3 length: 18 residues.

V usage is TRBV30 and J usage is TRBJ1-5; D is unresolved. V dropped 0 bases and J dropped 6 bases, with 9 bases sitting between them. CDR3 length: 13 amino acids. The V gene's germline CDR1 is GTSNPN and CDR2 SVGIG (reference sequence). In DNA form, the CDR3 reads TGTGCCTGGAGTGTACTCGGGGTTCAGCCCCAGCATTTT. It translates to CAWSVLGVQPQHF.

Comment on this clonotype: Given the absence of the conserved phenylalanine or tryptophan at the CDR3 end, a read error is likely. The J gene is TRBJ2-1, the V gene TRBV30; unclear D gene. Germline V gene sequence: CDR1 GTSNPN, CDR2 SVGIG (reference sequence). CDR3 size: 12 residues. Deletions cut 5 bases from V and 3 bases from J, with 8 bases between. CDR3 bases: TGTGCCTGGGACCGCCTCTACAATGAGCAGTTCTTA. Its translation: CAWDRLYNEQFL.

This rearrangement joins TRBV5-6 to TRBJ1-2; possible D gene TRBD1, 5 bases. V gave up 0 bases and J gave up 7 bases, with 10 bases separating them. Germline-derived CDR1 and CDR2 are SGHDT and YYEEEE. CDR3 length: 13 amino acids. The CDR3 region has the DNA TGTGCCAGCAGCTTGGATCCCGGGGCTGGCTACACCTTC. This gives the protein CASSLDPGAGYTF. The whole variable domain, filled in from reference TRBV5-6 and TRBJ1-2, reads DAGVTQSPTHLIKTRGQQVTLRCSPKSGHDTVSWYQQALGQGPQFIFQYYEEEERQRGNFPDRFSGHQFPNYSSELNVNALLLGDSALYLCASSLDPGAGYTFGSGTRLTVV.

This clonotype was seen a few times. The V gene is TRBV12-3 or TRBV12-4, the J gene TRBJ1-2; the match to TRBD1 covers 7 bases. This CDR3 has 14 amino acids. V trimming: 6 bases; J trimming: 2 bases; junction bases outside the gene matches: 6. CDR3 nucleotide sequence: TGTGCCAGCAGCCAACAAGGGGGCAACTATGGCTACACCTTC. It codes for CASSQQGGNYGYTF.

This chain joins TRBV28 and TRBJ1-1; tentatively, D is TRBD1 (5 bases). The V end was cut by 6 bases, the J end by 3 bases, with 20 bases between. The length of the CDR3 is 16 residues. The germline V gene has CDR1 MDHEN and CDR2 SYDVKM. CDR3 DNA sequence: TGTGCCAGCAGAAAACCGGGACGGGGTTCGTACACTGAAGCTTTCTTT. It is translated as CASRKPGRGSYTEAFF. Using reference TRBV28 and TRBJ1-1 for the parts outside the CDR3, the full variable domain is DVKVTQSSRYLVKRTGEKVFLECVQDMDHENMFWYRQDPGLGLRLIYFSYDVKMKEKGDIPEGYSVSREKKERFSLILESASTNQTSMYLCASRKPGRGSYTEAFFGQGTRLTVV.

This clonotype was counted a few times. The rearrangement links TRBV20-1 to TRBJ1-1; no firm D call. Trimming shortened V by 0 bases and J by 4 bases, and 9 bases separated the two germline ends. CDR1 and CDR2 from the germline V gene are DFQATT and SNEGSKA (reference sequence). This CDR3 has 13 residues. The CDR3 bases are TGCAGTGCTAGAGATCCGGGCGGCACTGAAGCTTTCTTT. Its translation is CSARDPGGTEAFF.

This clonotype was counted only a few times. The chain couples TRBV9 to TRBJ2-6, with D unresolved. This CDR3 is 15 amino acids long. V shed 2 bases and J shed 2 bases, with 8 bases lying between them. CDR1 is SGDLS and CDR2 is YYNGEE in the germline V gene. CDR3 in DNA: TGTGCCAGCAGCGTCCAGGTAGCTGGGGCCAACGTCCTGACTTTC. It codes for CASSVQVAGANVLTF.

This clonotype was detected only a few times. V is TRBV20-1 and J is TRBJ2-3; D is ambiguous. The CDR3 is 16 residues long. Trimming pared 1 base from V and 0 bases from J, leaving 14 bases between. Per germline, CDR1 DFQATT and CDR2 SNEGSKA (reference sequence). In DNA form, the CDR3 reads TGCAGTGCTAGAGTTCGTAGCTCGATTAGCACAGATACGCAGTATTTT. This codes for CSARVRSSISTDTQYF.

CDR3: CASRLAGGTYEQFF. The CDR3 DNA sequence: TGTGCCAGCAGACTAGCGGGAGGAACTTATGAGCAGTTCTTC. The chain carries TRBV6-1 and TRBJ2-1, with 12 bases aligning to TRBD2. This CDR3 is 14 amino acids long. Trimming took 6 bases from V and 8 from J; bases not matched to a gene: 5. CDR1 and CDR2 (germline): MNHNS, SASEGT.

The gene calls are TRBV6-1 and TRBJ1-2; 8 bases match TRBD1. Unmatched junction bases numbered 11, after V lost 7 bases and J lost 4 bases. The CDR3 runs to 15 residues. Germline assignment: CDR1 MNHNS and CDR2 SASEGT. The CDR3 loop is CASTLRTGHGYGYTF. CDR3 in DNA: TGTGCCAGCACCCTGAGGACAGGGCACGGCTATGGCTACACCTTC.

Many counts were recorded for this clonotype. J is TRBJ2-7 and V is TRBV5-6; 7 nucleotides line up with TRBD1. The CDR3 runs 16 residues. J lost 0 bases, V lost 1 base, and 7 bases had no gene match. Germline lookup yields CDR1 SGHDT and CDR2 YYEEEE. The CDR3 nucleotides read TGTGCCAGCAGCTTGTCGGGACAGCAAAGCTCCTACGAGCAGTACGTC. Its protein product is CASSLSGQQSSYEQYV.

In its sample, this clonotype was seen many times. V gene TRBV5-4 combines with J gene TRBJ1-1, with a tentative D call TRBD1 (6 bases). V lost 0 bases and J lost 5, with 14 bases in between. The germline CDR1 and CDR2 sequences are SGHNT and YYREEE (reference sequence). This CDR3 region has 15 residues. CDR3 sequence reads: CASSLAGGAGTEAFF. CDR3 DNA sequence: TGTGCCAGCAGCTTGGCTGGGGGCGCGGGGACTGAAGCTTTCTTT.

This clonotype turned up a few times. The V call is TRBV7-2, the J call TRBJ2-7; D is unclear. Germline lookup yields CDR1 SGHTA and CDR2 FQGNSA. Trimming removed 3 bases at V and 2 bases at J, with 11 bases between. The CDR3 runs to 14 residues. In DNA form, the CDR3 reads TGTGCCAGCAGCTTTCGAGACGGTCCCTACGAGCAGTACGTC. This encodes CASSFRDGPYEQYV.

The CDR3 protein is CAWSSDRGADTEAFF. The CDR3 DNA reads TGTGCCTGGAGCTCGGACAGGGGCGCCGACACTGAAGCTTTCTTT. The chain recombines TRBV30 with TRBJ1-1, with 9 bases identical to TRBD1. Germline V gene sequence: CDR1 GTSNPN, CDR2 SVGIG (reference sequence). This CDR3 is 15 amino acids long. V lost 3 bases, J lost 3 bases, and 8 bases stayed unmatched.

This clonotype was counted many times. This sequence joins TRBV4-2 and TRBJ2-1; TRBD2 aligns across 11 bases. The CDR3 loop spans 17 amino acids. Germline assignment: CDR1 LGHNA and CDR2 YNFKEQ. V dropped 0 bases and J dropped 3; count of bases not matched to a gene: 4. Here the CDR3 DNA reads TGTGCCAGCAGCCAAGAATCGGGACTAGCGGTCTACAATGAGCAGTTCTTC. Its translation: CASSQESGLAVYNEQFF.

The V call is TRBV7-8, the J call TRBJ2-3, with TRBD2 matching 7 bases. V lost 5 bases to trimming and J lost 6 bases; unmatched junction nucleotides: 11. The CDR3 spans 15 residues. The V gene's germline CDR1 is SGHVS and CDR2 FQNEAQ. The DNA of the CDR3 is TGTGCCAGCAGCCCCAGAGCGGGAAGGCTGGATACGCAGTATTTT. This sequence encodes CASSPRAGRLDTQYF.

This clonotype was seen a handful of times. This chain joins TRBV12-3 or TRBV12-4 and TRBJ1-5; D gene uncertain. The CDR3 runs to 12 residues. Trimming removed 7 bases at V and 1 base at J, with 5 bases between. This CDR3 reads CASTKSNQPQHF. DNA for the CDR3: TGTGCCAGCACTAAGAGCAATCAGCCCCAGCATTTT.

This clonotype has ten or more counts. The genes are TRBV15 and TRBJ2-7; 9 nucleotides agree with TRBD2. CDR3 length: 18 residues. V shed 1 base and J 2 bases; nucleotides not matched to a gene: 12. The germline V gene has CDR1 LNHNV and CDR2 YYDKDF (reference sequence). This CDR3 reads CATSRAGDSGGVTYEQYF. Here the CDR3 DNA reads TGTGCCACCAGCAGAGCAGGAGATAGCGGGGGAGTGACCTACGAGCAGTACTTC.

The rearrangement uses TRBV23-1 and TRBJ2-7; a weak D match, TRBD1 (6 bases). Being an ORF, TRBV23-1 has a function that is uncertain. Trimming cost V 6 bases and J 3 bases, with 12 bases left between them. This CDR3 comprises 13 residues. The CDR3 here is CASRSGQLYEQYV. CDR3 nucleotide sequence: TGCGCCAGCAGGTCCGGACAGCTCTACGAGCAGTACGTC.

V and J are TRBV3-1 and TRBJ2-7, with 9 bases fitting TRBD1. With 1 base clipped from V and 1 base from J, the junction kept 5 bases outside the gene matches. Germline CDR1 is LGHDT and CDR2 is YNNKEL (reference sequence). The CDR3 spans 16 residues. The chain's CDR3 is CASSQGLGQGSYEQYF. The CDR3 DNA reads as TGTGCCAGCAGCCAAGGACTCGGACAGGGGTCCTACGAGCAGTACTTC.